This entry is about one T cell receptor (beta chain). This specimen comes from a study of T cells in Graves' hyperthyroidism and ophthalmopathy. Study-wide background: Peripheral blood was secured at the point of initial diagnosis, before any treatment.

Amplification of TCR beta CDR3 regions used RNA as the template. In the first-round RT-PCR of the TCR CDR3, the HTBI primer set was used. MiXCR, run by TCRdb on the multiplex PCR reads, gives a single entry per CDR3 protein. This table has 110,000 to 150,000 distinct CDR3 sequences, about 20% appearing once. V gave up 0 bases and J gave up 6 bases; unmatched junction bases: 3. Per the germline V gene, CDR1 is SGDLS and CDR2 is YYNGEE. The CDR3 runs 14 residues. Patients aged 18 to 65 had newly diagnosed hyperthyroidism lasting under 2 months. The study left out patients who had uncontrolled infection, other autoimmune disease, pregnancy or lactation.

The TCR originated in a woman in her 50s with Graves' hyperthyroidism that later progressed to Graves' ophthalmopathy. This chain joins TRBV9 and TRBJ2-1; 7 bases are a match to TRBD1. Sequencing was performed on blood. This CDR3 reads CASSVEGAPNEQFF. CDR3 nucleotide sequence: TGTGCCAGCAGCGTAGAGGGGGCCCCCAATGAGCAGTTCTTC.